These T cell receptor beta chains were read from a single sample in a study of blood T cell repertoires in COVID-19. Measured with immunoSEQ multiplex PCR; TCRdb has only the in-frame clones, and not every one. The sample shows roughly 120,000 clones, approximately 90% of them seen only once. Sequenced input: peripheral blood. The source is a human donor in a cohort sampled during active COVID-19. CDR3s include the opening cysteine and the closing phenylalanine or tryptophan. The D gene is left open where the match is weak. Only part of the rows carry a size: once, few, many, or a class if the clone is expanded.

>-|-|TRBV7-2|TRBJ2-5
CASSVRQVSETQYF
TGTGCCAGCAGCGTCAGACAGGTATCAGAGACCCAGTACTTC
>TRBD1|-|TRBV28|TRBJ1-2
CASSSVRDRGNYGYTF
TGTGCCAGCAGCTCCGTCCGGGACAGGGGTAACTATGGCTACACCTTC
>TRBD1|-|TRBV9|TRBJ2-5
CASSVDRGRETQYF
TGTGCCAGCAGCGTAGACAGGGGCAGAGAGACCCAGTACTTC
>TRBD2|-|TRBV4-2|TRBJ2-7
CASSQELGGSSDEQYF
TGTGCCAGCAGCCAAGAATTGGGCGGGAGCAGCGACGAGCAGTACTTC
>-|-|TRBV7-8|TRBJ2-7
CASSPVLGLRDEQYF
TGTGCCAGCAGCCCAGTCCTAGGTTTGAGGGACGAGCAGTACTTC
>-|-|TRBV9|TRBJ1-1
CASSVTVNMNTEAFF
TGTGCCAGCAGCGTAACCGTCAACATGAACACTGAAGCTTTCTTT
>-|-|TRBV5-6|TRBJ2-3
CASSLLVADTQYF
TGTGCCAGCAGCCTGCTAGTAGCAGATACGCAGTATTTT
>-|-|TRBV19|TRBJ2-1
CASIGRLPSSYNEQFF
TGTGCCAGTATCGGAAGACTACCGAGCTCCTACAATGAGCAGTTCTTC
>TRBD2|-|TRBV28|TRBJ2-1
CASSLTGTSGNRGYNEQFF
TGTGCCAGCAGTTTAACGGGGACTAGCGGGAATAGAGGCTACAATGAGCAGTTCTTC
>-|-|TRBV12-3/TRBV12-4|TRBJ2-3
CATTTRRGTQYF
TGTGCCACCACGACCCGCCGGGGTACGCAGTATTTT
>TRBD1|once|TRBV5-4|TRBJ1-4
CASSRQGASEKLFF
TGTGCCAGCAGCCGACAGGGGGCATCTGAAAAACTGTTTTTT
>TRBD2|-|TRBV6-5|TRBJ2-7
CASGRAGAGYEQYF
TGTGCCAGCGGAAGAGCGGGAGCTGGTTACGAGCAGTACTTC
>TRBD2|-|TRBV9|TRBJ2-5
CASSFRTSGSETQYF
TGTGCCAGCAGCTTCCGGACTAGCGGGAGTGAGACCCAGTACTTC
>-|-|TRBV3-1/TRBV3-2|TRBJ1-1
CASSHRGLMNTEAFF
TGTGCCAGCAGCCACAGAGGTTTGATGAACACTGAAGCTTTCTTT
>-|-|TRBV5-1|TRBJ1-1
CASSLEVRQANTEAFF
TGCGCCAGCAGCTTGGAGGTCAGACAGGCGAACACTGAAGCTTTCTTT
>-|-|TRBV9|TRBJ1-1
CASSSMGGAAEAFF
TGTGCCAGCAGTTCTATGGGAGGGGCCGCTGAAGCTTTCTTT
>TRBD1|-|TRBV14|TRBJ2-7
CASSQVGQVKRQYF
TGTGCCAGCAGCCAGGTCGGACAGGTCAAAAGGCAGTACTTC
>TRBD2|-|TRBV5-1|TRBJ2-1
CASSFFRQRDYNEQFF
TGCGCCAGCAGCTTCTTTCGACAGCGGGACTACAATGAGCAGTTCTTC
>TRBD2|-|TRBV3-1/TRBV3-2|TRBJ2-2
CASTIAGLATGELFF
TGTGCCAGCACCATAGCGGGGCTAGCGACCGGGGAGCTGTTTTTT
>TRBD2|-|TRBV10-3|TRBJ2-6
CAIPSGPAGGANVLTF
TGTGCCATCCCTAGCGGTCCGGCGGGAGGGGCCAACGTCCTGACTTTC
>-|-|TRBV27|TRBJ1-3
CATCHGTGSGNTIYF
TGTGCCACCTGTCACGGTACAGGCTCTGGAAACACCATATATTTT
>-|many|TRBV15|TRBJ1-1
CATSRDPSETAFF
TGTGCCACCAGCAGAGATCCTTCAGAAACAGCTTTCTTT
>TRBD1|-|TRBV7-9|TRBJ2-7
CASSNTLDRSYEQYF
TGTGCCAGCAGCAACACCCTGGACAGGTCCTACGAGCAGTACTTC
>-|-|TRBV5-4|TRBJ1-2
CASSLVTGWSPNYGYTF
TGTGCCAGCAGCTTGGTAACGGGGTGGTCCCCCAACTATGGCTACACCTTC
>-|-|TRBV7-2|TRBJ2-4
CASSPPGHNIQYF
TGTGCCAGCAGCCCCCCGGGACATAACATTCAGTACTTC
>TRBD2|-|TRBV6-5|TRBJ2-3
CASGERDQPTDTQYF
TGTGCCAGCGGAGAGCGGGACCAACCCACAGATACGCAGTATTTT
>-|-|TRBV28|TRBJ2-3
CASSLTRHTDTQYF
TGTGCCAGCAGTTTGACGCGGCACACAGATACGCAGTATTTT
>TRBD2|-|TRBV25-1|TRBJ2-7
CASSERGVNPYEQYF
TGTGCCAGCAGTGAACGGGGGGTTAATCCCTACGAGCAGTACTTC
>TRBD2|-|TRBV18|TRBJ2-7
CASSLAGGNYYEQYF
TGTGCCAGCTCATTAGCGGGAGGGAACTACTACGAGCAGTACTTC
>TRBD1|-|TRBV7-2|TRBJ1-2
CASSTRQGVNYGYTF
TGTGCCAGCAGCACCCGACAGGGGGTAAACTATGGCTACACCTTC
>TRBD2|-|TRBV14|TRBJ2-2
CASSRGGLDSYTGELFF
TGTGCCAGCAGCCGCGGGGGATTAGACAGTTACACCGGGGAGCTGTTTTTT
>-|-|TRBV4-2|TRBJ1-1
CASSREQGIGTEAFF
TGTGCCAGCAGCCGGGAACAGGGAATAGGCACTGAAGCTTTCTTT
>TRBD1|-|TRBV6-5|TRBJ2-7
CASSLDRVVNEQYF
TGTGCCAGCAGTCTGGACAGGGTGGTGAACGAGCAGTACTTC
>-|once|TRBV6-5|TRBJ2-7
CASSYSSVYEQYF
TGTGCCAGCAGTTACTCGTCGGTCTACGAGCAGTACTTC
>-|-|TRBV6-6|TRBJ2-5
CASSYVLGWGEYF
TGTGCCAGCAGTTACGTGCTTGGATGGGGGGAGTACTTC
>-|-|TRBV7-8|TRBJ1-3
CASSLQAAGNTIYF
TGTGCCAGCAGCTTACAGGCAGCTGGAAACACCATATATTTT
>TRBD1|-|TRBV5-5|TRBJ1-3
CASSDGTGAFGNTIYF
TGTGCCAGCAGCGACGGGACAGGGGCATTCGGAAACACCATATATTTT
>TRBD2|-|TRBV6-4|TRBJ2-1
CASSDAPGLAYNEQFF
TGTGCCAGCAGTGATGCCCCGGGACTAGCGTACAATGAGCAGTTCTTC
>TRBD2|-|TRBV4-2|TRBJ2-2
CASSQDGLAGLNGELFF
TGTGCCAGCAGCCAAGATGGTCTAGCGGGGTTGAACGGGGAGCTGTTTTTT
>-|-|TRBV29-1|TRBJ2-7
CSVQGRLAYEQYF
TGCAGCGTCCAGGGTAGACTAGCCTACGAGCAGTACTTC
>TRBD1|-|TRBV7-9|TRBJ2-7
CASSLAGTGLYEQYF
TGTGCCAGCAGCTTGGCCGGGACAGGGCTCTACGAGCAGTACTTC
>-|-|TRBV7-6|TRBJ1-3
CASSSDGRGFSGNTIYF
TGTGCCAGCAGCTCAGATGGTCGGGGATTCTCTGGAAACACCATATATTTT
>TRBD2|once|TRBV4-1|TRBJ2-4
CASSQDERGLAKNIQYF
TGCGCCAGCAGCCAAGACGAGCGGGGCCTAGCCAAAAACATTCAGTACTTC
>-|medium-sized|TRBV7-9|TRBJ1-2
CASSPSRGRARHYGYTF
TGTGCCAGCAGCCCTAGCCGGGGTAGGGCGCGGCACTATGGCTACACCTTC
>TRBD2|-|TRBV7-8|TRBJ2-2
CASSSGLVTAGELFF
TGTGCCAGCAGCTCGGGACTAGTAACAGCCGGGGAGCTGTTTTTT
>TRBD2|once|TRBV5-1|TRBJ2-3
CASQTSGGGDTQYF
TGCGCCAGCCAGACTAGCGGGGGAGGAGATACGCAGTATTTT
>-|-|TRBV5-1|TRBJ2-1
CASSSNGRQGDEQFF
TGCGCCAGCAGCTCGAATGGTCGCCAGGGCGATGAGCAGTTCTTC
>-|-|TRBV3-1/TRBV3-2|TRBJ1-6
CASSHSGGNSPLHF
TGTGCCAGCAGCCATTCCGGGGGAAATTCACCCCTCCACTTT
>-|-|TRBV29-1|TRBJ1-2
CSVEVREGYTF
TGCAGCGTTGAAGTCAGGGAAGGCTACACCTTC
>TRBD1|-|TRBV5-1|TRBJ2-3
CASSYAPGQGTTSTDTQYF
TGCGCCAGCAGTTACGCCCCGGGACAGGGAACCACTAGCACAGATACGCAGTATTTT
>TRBD1|-|TRBV19|TRBJ2-3
CASTGRTGSTDTQYF
TGTGCCAGTACGGGTAGGACAGGGAGCACAGATACGCAGTATTTT
>-|once|TRBV5-1|TRBJ2-2
CASSLWESGTGELFF
TGCGCCAGCAGCTTGTGGGAGTCAGGCACCGGGGAGCTGTTTTTT
>-|-|TRBV15|TRBJ1-4
CATSRDGSRAVGEKLFF
TGTGCCACCAGCAGAGATGGGAGTCGGGCGGTGGGGGAAAAACTGTTTTTT
>-|-|TRBV27|TRBJ2-6
CASSLWAGLSSGANVLTF
TGTGCCAGCAGTTTGTGGGCAGGTTTAAGCTCTGGGGCCAACGTCCTGACTTTC
>TRBD2|-|TRBV5-6|TRBJ2-7
CASGVAGGGYEQYF
TGTGCCAGTGGGGTAGCGGGAGGGGGCTACGAGCAGTACTTC
>-|-|TRBV6-5|TRBJ1-3
CASSLRGSGNTIYF
TGTGCCAGCAGCCTCAGGGGATCTGGAAACACCATATATTTT
>-|-|TRBV5-1|TRBJ1-6
CASSRDYSAHYSYNSPLHF
TGCGCCAGCAGTCGCGATTATTCAGCTCACTACTCCTATAATTCACCCCTCCACTTT
>TRBD2|-|TRBV5-1|TRBJ2-7
CASSFGLAVLGINYEQYF
TGCGCCAGCAGCTTTGGGCTAGCGGTCCTAGGGATTAACTACGAGCAGTACTTC
>-|-|TRBV15|TRBJ1-1
CATSRATGTEAFF
TGTGCCACCAGCAGAGCCACGGGCACTGAAGCTTTCTTT